This TCR beta chain was observed in a study of blood T cell repertoires in COVID-19. For the study at large: Italy, Spain and the United States were the sources of the convalescent and acute COVID-19 samples. Sources were T cells, B-cell-depleted T cells, or PBMCs; the material itself was cDNA or gDNA.

In the study's own analysis: Using reference gene primer amplification, nucleated cell counts were estimated. Profiled with immunoSEQ multiplex PCR; TCRdb holds only in-frame clones, not every one. V, J and clone size are those of that table, while D and trimming were read from the DNA. Altogether over 450,000 clones are present, about 88% being singletons, with the ten largest covering roughly 1%. This clone occurred a few times. The germline V gene encodes CDR1 SGHRS and CDR2 YFSETQ. V was clipped by 0 bases and J by 6 bases; unmatched bases: 3. This CDR3 region has 16 residues. Seattle cases were enrolled at active infection and followed longitudinally.

The sequencing input was peripheral blood. The chain uses TRBV5-1 and TRBJ2-2, with 12 nucleotides matching TRBD2. The receptor was derived from a man between 18 and 35 years old with COVID-19, enrolled during active disease. CDR3 residues: CASSLALAGGPGELFF. Written as DNA, the CDR3 is TGCGCCAGCAGCTTGGCTCTAGCGGGGGGGCCCGGGGAGCTGTTTTTT.